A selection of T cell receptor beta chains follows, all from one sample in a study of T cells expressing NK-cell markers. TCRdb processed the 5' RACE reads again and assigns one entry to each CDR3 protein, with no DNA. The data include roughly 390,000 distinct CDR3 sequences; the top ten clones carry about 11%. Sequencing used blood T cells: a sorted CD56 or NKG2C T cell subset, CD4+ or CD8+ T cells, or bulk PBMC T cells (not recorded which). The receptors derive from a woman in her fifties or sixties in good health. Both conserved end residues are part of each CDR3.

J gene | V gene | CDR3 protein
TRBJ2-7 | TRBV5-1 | CASSSELGGRTYEQYF
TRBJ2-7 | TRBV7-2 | CASSLGGGDEQYF
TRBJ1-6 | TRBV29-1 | CSVEGLTSWSYNSPLHF
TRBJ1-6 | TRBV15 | CATSREGKTPLHF
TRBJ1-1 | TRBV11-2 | CASSLQGFGTEAFF
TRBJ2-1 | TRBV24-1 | CATSDLTGSSSYNEQFF
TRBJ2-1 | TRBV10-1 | CASSPDRGRYEQFF
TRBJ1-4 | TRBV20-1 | CSAPGGVAEKLFF
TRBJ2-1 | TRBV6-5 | CASSSSGRPPRYEQFF
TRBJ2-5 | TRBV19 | CASSGGNWRETQYF
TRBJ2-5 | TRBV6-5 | CASSYGQVFGETQYF
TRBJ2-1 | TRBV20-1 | CSAREASENYNEQFF
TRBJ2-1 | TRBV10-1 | CASSDIAGVNAEQFF
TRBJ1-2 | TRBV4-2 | CASSQDASSNYGYTF
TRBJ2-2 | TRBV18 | CASSRENTGELFF
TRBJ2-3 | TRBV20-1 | CSAQVPSGTADTQYF
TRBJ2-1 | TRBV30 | CAWSVRVMGEQFF
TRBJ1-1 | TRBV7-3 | CASSLMGGDTEAFF
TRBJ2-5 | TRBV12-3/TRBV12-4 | CASSGGRNLISGTQYF
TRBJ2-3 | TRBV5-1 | CASSPQSGRASTDTQYF
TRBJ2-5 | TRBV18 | CASSPTGYQETQYF
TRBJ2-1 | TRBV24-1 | CATSDLRSVGGDRHNEQFF
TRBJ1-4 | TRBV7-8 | CASSLWRWGATNEKLFF
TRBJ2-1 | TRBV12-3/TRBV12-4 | CASRSDGFEQFF
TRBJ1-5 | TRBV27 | CASGLTGYQPQHF
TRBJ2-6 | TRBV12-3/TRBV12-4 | CASSLGASSGANVLTF
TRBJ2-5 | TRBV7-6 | CASSSRDRRYLETQYF
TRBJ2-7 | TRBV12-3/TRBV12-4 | CASNSGSSYEQYF
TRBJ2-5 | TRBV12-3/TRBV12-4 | CASSLRASGWETQYF
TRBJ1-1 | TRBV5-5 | CASSLMVQMNTEAFF
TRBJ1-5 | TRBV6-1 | CASGEGSAYSNQPQHF
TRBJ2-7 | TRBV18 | CASSPLDRDEQYF
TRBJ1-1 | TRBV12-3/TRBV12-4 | CASSFDSFAGTEAFF
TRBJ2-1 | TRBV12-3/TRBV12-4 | CASSIRTGILYNEQFF
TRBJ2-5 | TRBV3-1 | CASSPTLRETQYF
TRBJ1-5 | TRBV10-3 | CATTGAINQPQHF
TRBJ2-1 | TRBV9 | CASSAWGSGGYNEQFF
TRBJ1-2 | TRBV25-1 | CASSDYTPGQGYGYTF
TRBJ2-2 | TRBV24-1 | CATSGKQLNTGELFF
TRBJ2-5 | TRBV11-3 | CASSGGTPTQETQYF
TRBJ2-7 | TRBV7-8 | CASSLALGGLEEGEQYF
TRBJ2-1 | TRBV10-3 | CAITSGVRNEQFF
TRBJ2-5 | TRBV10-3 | CAIRGTGGFQETQYF
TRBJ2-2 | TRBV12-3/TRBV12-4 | CASSFPQDGGELFF
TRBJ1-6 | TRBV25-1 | CASSEWRGKESPLHF
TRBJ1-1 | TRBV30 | CAWSVLRETEAFF